This T cell receptor beta chain was sequenced in a study of cytomegalovirus exposure and HLA in healthy donors. The overall study: Per a later analysis, the 666 first-cohort and more than 100 validation repertoires shared one platform.

The donors formed part of the roughly 110-subject validation cohort, distinct from the approximately 670-subject first cohort. Germline lookup yields CDR1 SGHAT and CDR2 FQDESV (reference sequence). The CDR3 sequence is 16 residues long. The trim removed 5 bases at V and 7 bases at J, leaving 8 bases unmatched. Using immunoSEQ multiplex PCR, the repertoire was profiled, and TCRdb retains in-frame clones only, with some absent. The sample carries some 110,000 clones, around 86% recorded once. The chain employs TRBV11-1 and TRBJ1-6; TRBD1 aligns across 10 bases. Sequencing was done on a sample of PBMCs. The clonotype originates from a young man in good health and CMV-seronegative. The CDR3 nucleotides are TGTGCCAGCAGCACCACGGGGACAGGGGCGAATTCACCCCTCCACTTT. It is translated as CASSTTGTGANSPLHF.